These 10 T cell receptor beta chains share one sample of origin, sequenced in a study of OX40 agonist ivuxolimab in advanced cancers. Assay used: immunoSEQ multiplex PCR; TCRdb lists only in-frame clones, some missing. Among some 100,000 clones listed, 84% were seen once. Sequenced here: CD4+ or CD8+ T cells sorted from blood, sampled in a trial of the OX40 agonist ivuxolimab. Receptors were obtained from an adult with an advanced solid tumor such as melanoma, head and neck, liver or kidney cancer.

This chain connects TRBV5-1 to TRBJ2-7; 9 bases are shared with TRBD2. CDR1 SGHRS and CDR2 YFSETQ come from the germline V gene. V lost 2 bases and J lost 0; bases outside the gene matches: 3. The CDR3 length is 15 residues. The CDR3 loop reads CASSFGGGASYEQYF. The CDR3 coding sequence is TGCGCCAGCAGCTTTGGCGGGGGGGCCTCCTACGAGCAGTACTTC. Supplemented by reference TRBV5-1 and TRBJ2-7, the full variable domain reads KAGVTQTPRYLIKTRGQQVTLSCSPISGHRSVSWYQQTPGQGLQFLFEYFSETQRNKGNFPGRFSGRQFSNSRSEMNVSTLELGDSALYLCASSFGGGASYEQYFGPGTRLTVT.

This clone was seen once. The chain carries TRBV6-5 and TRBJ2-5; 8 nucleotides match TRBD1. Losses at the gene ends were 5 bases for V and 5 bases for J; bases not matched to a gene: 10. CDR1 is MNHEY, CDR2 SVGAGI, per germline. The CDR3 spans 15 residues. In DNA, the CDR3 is TGTGCCAGCAGTCCAACTGACAGGGGACGGGAGACCCAGTACTTC. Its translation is CASSPTDRGRETQYF.

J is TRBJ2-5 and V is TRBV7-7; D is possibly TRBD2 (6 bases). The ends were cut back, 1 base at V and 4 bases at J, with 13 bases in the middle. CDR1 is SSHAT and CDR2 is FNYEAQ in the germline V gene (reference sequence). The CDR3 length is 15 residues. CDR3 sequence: CASSLGGSSAETQYF. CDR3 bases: TGTGCCAGCAGCTTAGGAGGGTCTAGCGCAGAGACCCAGTACTTC. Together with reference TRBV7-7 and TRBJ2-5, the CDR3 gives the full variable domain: GAGVSQSPRYKVTKRGQDVTLRCDPISSHATLYWYQQALGQGPEFLTYFNYEAQPDKSGLPSDRFSAERPEGSISTLTIQRTEQRDSAMYRCASSLGGSSAETQYFGPGTRLLVL.

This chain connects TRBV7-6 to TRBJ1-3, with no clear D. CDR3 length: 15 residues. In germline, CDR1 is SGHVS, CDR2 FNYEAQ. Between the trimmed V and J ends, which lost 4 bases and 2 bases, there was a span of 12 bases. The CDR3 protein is CASSYYEGTGNTIYF. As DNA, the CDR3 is TGTGCCAGCAGCTACTACGAGGGAACTGGAAACACCATATATTTT.

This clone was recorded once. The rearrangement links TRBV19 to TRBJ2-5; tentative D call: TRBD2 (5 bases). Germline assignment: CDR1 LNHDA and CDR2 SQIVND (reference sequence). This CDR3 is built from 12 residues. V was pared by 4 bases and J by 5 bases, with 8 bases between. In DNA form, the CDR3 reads TGTGCCAGTAGTACCACGGGGGAGACCCAGTACTTC. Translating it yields CASSTTGETQYF.

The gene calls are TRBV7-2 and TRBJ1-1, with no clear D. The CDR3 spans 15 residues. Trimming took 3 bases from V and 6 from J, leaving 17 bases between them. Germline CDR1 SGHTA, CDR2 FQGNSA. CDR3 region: CASSFYGFSGPEAFF. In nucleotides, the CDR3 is TGTGCCAGCAGCTTTTACGGGTTCTCCGGCCCTGAAGCTTTCTTT. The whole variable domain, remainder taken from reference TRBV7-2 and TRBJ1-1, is GAGVSQSPSNKVTEKGKDVELRCDPISGHTALYWYRQSLGQGLEFLIYFQGNSAPDKSGLPSDRFSAERTGGSVSTLTIQRTQQEDSAVYLCASSFYGFSGPEAFFGQGTRLTVV.

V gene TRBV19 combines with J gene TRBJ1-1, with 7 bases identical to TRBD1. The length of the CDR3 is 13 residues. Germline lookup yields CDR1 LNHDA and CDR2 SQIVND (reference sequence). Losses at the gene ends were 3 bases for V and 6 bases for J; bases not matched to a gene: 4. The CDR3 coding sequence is TGTGCCAGTAGTATCAGAACAGGGGCTGAAGCTTTCTTT. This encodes CASSIRTGAEAFF.

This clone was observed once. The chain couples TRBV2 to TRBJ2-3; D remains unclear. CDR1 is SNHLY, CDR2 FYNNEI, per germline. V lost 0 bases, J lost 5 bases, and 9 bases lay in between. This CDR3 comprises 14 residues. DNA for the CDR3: TGTGCCAGCAGTGAAGCAACCGTCGGAGATACGCAGTATTTT. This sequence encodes CASSEATVGDTQYF.

The CDR3 DNA follows: TGCGCCAGCAGCTTGTCGGGGGGCGGCACTGAAGCTTTCTTT. Its protein is CASSLSGGGTEAFF. The rearrangement joins TRBV5-1 to TRBJ1-1; TRBD1 is a possible D gene (6 bases). The CDR3 extends over 14 amino acids. The germline gives CDR1 SGHRS, CDR2 YFSETQ. Between the trimmed V and J ends, which lost 1 base and 4 bases, there was a span of 11 bases.

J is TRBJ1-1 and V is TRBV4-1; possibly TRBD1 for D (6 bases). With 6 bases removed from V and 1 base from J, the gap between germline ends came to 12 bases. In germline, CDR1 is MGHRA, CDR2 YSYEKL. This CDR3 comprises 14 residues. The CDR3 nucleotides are TGCGCCAGCAGGGCGGGGACAAAGAACACTGAAGCTTTCTTT. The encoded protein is CASRAGTKNTEAFF.